The entry below gives a single T cell receptor beta chain sequence along with its context. The record originates from a study of control samples from healthy donors and cancer patients. J was trimmed by 8 bases and V by 4 bases; bases with no gene match: 13. The CDR3 loop spans 18 amino acids. Looked up from germline, CDR1 is MNHEY and CDR2 is SMNVEV (reference sequence). Clones were read by immunoSEQ multiplex PCR, and TCRdb kept only the in-frame ones, dropping some. This table has 90,000 or so clones, 85% appearing once. The sequence derives from a young man in good health. This chain links TRBV27 with TRBJ1-6; 11 nucleotides agree with TRBD1. The material sequenced was blood. Here the CDR3 DNA reads TGTGCCAGCAGTTCATCCCGGGACAGGGGGTTTTCAGATTCACCCCTCCACTTT. Translating gives CASSSSRDRGFSDSPLHF.